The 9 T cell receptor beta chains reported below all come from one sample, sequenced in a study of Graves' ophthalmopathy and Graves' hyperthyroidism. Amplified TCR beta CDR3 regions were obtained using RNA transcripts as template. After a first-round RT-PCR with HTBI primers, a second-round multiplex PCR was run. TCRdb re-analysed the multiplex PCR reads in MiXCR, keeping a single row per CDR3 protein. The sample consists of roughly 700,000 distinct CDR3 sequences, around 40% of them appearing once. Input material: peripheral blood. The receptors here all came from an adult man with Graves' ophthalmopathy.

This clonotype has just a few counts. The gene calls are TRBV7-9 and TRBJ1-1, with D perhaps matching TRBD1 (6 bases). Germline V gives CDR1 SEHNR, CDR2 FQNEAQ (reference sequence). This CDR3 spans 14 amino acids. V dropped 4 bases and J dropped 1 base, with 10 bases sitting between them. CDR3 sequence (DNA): TGTGCCAGCAGCTCAGGGGTTGCGAACACTGAAGCTTTCTTT. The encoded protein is CASSSGVANTEAFF.

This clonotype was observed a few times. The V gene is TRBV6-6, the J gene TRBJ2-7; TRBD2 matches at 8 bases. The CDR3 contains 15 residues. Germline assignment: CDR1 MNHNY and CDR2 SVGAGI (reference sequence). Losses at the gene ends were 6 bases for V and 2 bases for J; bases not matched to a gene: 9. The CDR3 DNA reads TGTGCCAGCAGCCAGGGACTAGACCTCGCCTACGAGCAGTACTTC. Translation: CASSQGLDLAYEQYF.

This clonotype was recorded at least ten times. The CDR3 sequence is CASSLDGAVGSPLHF. For the CDR3, the DNA is TGTGCCAGCAGCTTAGATGGGGCAGTCGGTTCACCCCTCCACTTT. V and J are TRBV7-6 and TRBJ1-6, with D perhaps matching TRBD1 (5 bases). Germline V gives CDR1 SGHVS, CDR2 FNYEAQ. V lost 1 base, J lost 9 bases, and 13 bases lay in between. The CDR3 totals 15 residues. The whole variable domain, remainder taken from reference TRBV7-6 and TRBJ1-6, is GAGVSQSPRYKVTKRGQDVALRCDPISGHVSLYWYRQALGQGPEFLTYFNYEAQQDKSGLPNDRFSAERPEGSISTLTIQRTEQRDSAMYRCASSLDGAVGSPLHFGNGTRLTVT.

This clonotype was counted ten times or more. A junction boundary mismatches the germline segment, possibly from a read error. For the CDR3, the DNA is TGTGCCAGCAGTGATATCTTTCAGAGGTCCACGGGGTATGGCTACACCTTC. Encoded protein: CASSDIFQRSTGYGYTF. The V and J genes are TRBV10-3 and TRBJ1-2; D is undetermined. This CDR3 is 17 amino acids long. Germline loops: CDR1 ENHRY, CDR2 SYGVKD.

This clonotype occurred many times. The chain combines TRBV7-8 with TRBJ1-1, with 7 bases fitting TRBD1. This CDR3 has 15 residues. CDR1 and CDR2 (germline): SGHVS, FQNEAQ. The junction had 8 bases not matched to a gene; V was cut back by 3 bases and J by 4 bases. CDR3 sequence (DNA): TGTGCCAGCAGCTTGGGGTACAGGGGAAGCACTGAAGCTTTCTTT. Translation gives CASSLGYRGSTEAFF.

CDR3 DNA sequence: TGTGCCAGTAGTATCGGAGAATCAGCCCAGCATTTT. Its translation is CASSIGESAQHF. This chain uses TRBV19 with TRBJ1-5; no clear D. This CDR3 contains 12 residues. The V and J ends lost 3 bases and 11 bases respectively, with 11 bases between them. CDR1 is LNHDA, CDR2 SQIVND, per germline (reference sequence).

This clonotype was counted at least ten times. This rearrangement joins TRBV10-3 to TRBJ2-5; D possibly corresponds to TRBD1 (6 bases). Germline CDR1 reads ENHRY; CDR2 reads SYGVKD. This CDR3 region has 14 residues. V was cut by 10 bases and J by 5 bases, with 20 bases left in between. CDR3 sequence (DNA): TGTGCCACCCTGAGTCAGGGGCGCGGGGAGACCCAGTACTTC. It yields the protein CATLSQGRGETQYF.

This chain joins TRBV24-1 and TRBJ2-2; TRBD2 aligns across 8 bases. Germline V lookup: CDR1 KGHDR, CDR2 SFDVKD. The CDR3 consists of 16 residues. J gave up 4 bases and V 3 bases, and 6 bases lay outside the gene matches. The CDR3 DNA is TGTGCCACCAGTGATCCCGGGACTAGAAGCACCGGGGAGCTGTTTTTT. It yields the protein CATSDPGTRSTGELFF.

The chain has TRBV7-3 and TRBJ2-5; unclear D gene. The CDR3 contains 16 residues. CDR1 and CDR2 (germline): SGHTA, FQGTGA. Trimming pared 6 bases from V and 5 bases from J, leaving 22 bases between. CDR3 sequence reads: CASSYSRNKGRETQYF. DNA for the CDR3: TGTGCCAGCAGTTACTCCAGAAACAAGGGCCGGGAGACCCAGTACTTC. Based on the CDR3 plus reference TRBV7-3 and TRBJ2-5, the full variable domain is GAGVSQTPSNKVTEKGKYVELRCDPISGHTALYWYRQSLGQGPEFLIYFQGTGAADDSGLPNDRFFAVRPEGSVSTLKIQRTERGDSAVYLCASSYSRNKGRETQYFGPGTRLLVL.